This TCR beta chain was captured in a study of T cell changes during pregnancy in multiple sclerosis (dated by TCRdb to the late 2010s). Describing the broader study: The study examined how the T cell repertoire changed over the course of pregnancy in women with multiple sclerosis.

Turning to this clone: Which antigen it targets is not known. No qualities accompany the bases; no much larger clone lies one base away.

The library relied on the immunoSEQ multiplex PCR assay. TCRdb holds this immuneACCESS table with in-frame rearrangements only. Some clones are missing; in checked studies, unresolved V genes explain under half, and the rest has no known cause. This sample holds about 77,000 clones; around 89% were observed only once. Jointly, the top ten make up under 2.5% of the sample. This TCR was sampled from a female donor with multiple sclerosis, enrolled in a pregnancy study. Sequenced material: peripheral blood, taken before pregnancy.

The CDR3 protein is CASSPSGLAGGSNIQYF. The sequenced DNA is TGTGCCAGCTCACCATCGGGTTTGGCGGGGGGCTCTAACATTCAGTACTTC. Here the chain combines TRBV18 and TRBJ2-4, with 8 middle bases fitting TRBD2. The germline V gene specifies KGHSH as CDR1 and LQKENI as CDR2. Including the terminal cysteine and phenylalanine, the CDR3 comprises 17 residues. Only CDR3 DNA remains: 51 bases, in frame from the first base. V and J are trimmed by 2 bases and 7 bases, and the gene matches miss 13 bases of the junction.